This entry lists 16 T cell receptor beta chains sequenced from one sample in a study of cytomegalovirus exposure and HLA in healthy donors (TCRdb year 2017). The method behind the library was the immunoSEQ multiplex PCR assay. A mixture of 60 forward primers for TCR Vbeta segments and 13 reverse primers for TCR Jbeta segments was used in the multiplex PCR. TCRdb obtained this table from immuneACCESS and retained in-frame rearrangements with V and J assigned. These tables miss some clones; where compared with another copy, unresolved V genes account for less than half of the shortfall, and the remainder is unexplained. The sample yields around 150,000 clones; approximately 75% were counted once. The top ten constitute under 2% of the sample. The sequenced material came from PBMCs. Receptors were obtained from a woman between 18 and 29 years old in good health and CMV-seronegative.

This clone was seen just once. V is TRBV6-5 and J is TRBJ1-5; D unresolved. Looked up from germline, CDR1 is MNHEY and CDR2 is SVGAGI. V was clipped by 2 bases and J by 4 bases, with 6 bases between them. The CDR3 loop spans 13 amino acids. The CDR3 coding sequence is TGTGCCAGCAGTTACCGGGGAAATCAGCCCCAGCATTTT. This codes for CASSYRGNQPQHF.

V is TRBV7-9 and J is TRBJ1-5, with 10 bases aligning to TRBD1. The CDR3 covers 15 residues. Looked up from germline, CDR1 is SEHNR and CDR2 is FQNEAQ (reference sequence). After removal of 5 bases from V and 2 bases from J, the junction contained 3 bases not matched to a gene. The CDR3 DNA reads TGTGCCAGCAGCCGGACAGGGGGGGGCAATCAGCCCCAGCATTTT. Translation: CASSRTGGGNQPQHF.

This clone appeared a single time. V gene TRBV5-1 combines with J gene TRBJ2-7; D is possibly TRBD1 (6 bases). Germline CDR1 SGHRS, CDR2 YFSETQ. Trimming took 2 bases from V and 2 from J, leaving 14 bases between them. This CDR3 spans 15 amino acids. In DNA, the CDR3 is TGCGCCAGCAGCTTTTACAGGGAGCAGGCCTACGAGCAGTACTTC. Residues: CASSFYREQAYEQYF.

This chain links TRBV6-4 with TRBJ2-1; the match to TRBD2 covers 7 bases. CDR3 length equals 15 residues. V lost 3 bases and J lost 2; bases outside the gene matches: 4. Germline CDR1 and CDR2: MRHNA and SNTAGT. The CDR3 protein is CASSEAGAPYNEQFF. CDR3 nucleotide sequence: TGTGCCAGCAGTGAGGCGGGAGCTCCCTACAATGAGCAGTTCTTC.

The V call is TRBV11-1, the J call TRBJ2-1; 7 bases line up with TRBD2. The germline V gene encodes CDR1 SGHAT and CDR2 FQDESV (reference sequence). The CDR3 extends over 15 amino acids. V gave up 1 base and J gave up 9 bases; unmatched junction bases: 9. Here the CDR3 reads CASSLEAGPGREQFF. The CDR3 DNA reads TGTGCCAGCAGCTTAGAAGCGGGACCCGGCCGTGAGCAGTTCTTC.

The chain combines TRBV19 with TRBJ1-5; TRBD1 agrees at 7 bases. CDR1 is LNHDA, CDR2 SQIVND, per germline (reference sequence). The J segment lost 6 bases and the V segment lost 7 bases, leaving 15 bases of the junction unmatched. This CDR3 is 16 amino acids long. CDR3 in amino acids: CASTNSRRGHLQPQHF. The CDR3 nucleotides are TGTGCCAGTACCAACTCCCGTAGGGGGCATCTTCAGCCCCAGCATTTT.

The chain carries TRBV5-1 and TRBJ1-4; no firm D call. CDR3 length: 15 amino acids. With 3 bases removed from V and 0 bases from J, the gap between germline ends came to 9 bases. The germline gives CDR1 SGHRS, CDR2 YFSETQ. The CDR3, as DNA: TGCGCCAGCAGCTCCCACAGTGCAACTAATGAAAAACTGTTTTTT. Amino acids: CASSSHSATNEKLFF.

This clone was seen more than once but under ten times. The V call is TRBV11-2, the J call TRBJ2-1; 10 bases map to TRBD2. Germline CDR1 and CDR2: SGHAT and FQNNGV. CDR3 size: 14 residues. The ends lost 4 bases at V and 10 bases at J; junction bases unmatched: 7. The CDR3 DNA reads TGTGCCAGCAGCTGGGGGACTAGCGCCCCCGAGCAGTTCTTC. Its translation is CASSWGTSAPEQFF.

This clone has only a few counts. This rearrangement joins TRBV6-4 to TRBJ2-7; 9 positions match TRBD1. The trim removed 0 bases at V and 5 bases at J, leaving 5 bases unmatched. Germline CDR1 and CDR2: MRHNA and SNTAGT. The CDR3 is made up of 15 amino acids. CDR3: CASSDSADRGHEQYF. The CDR3 nucleotides are TGTGCCAGCAGTGACTCGGCGGACAGGGGCCACGAGCAGTACTTC.

V is TRBV5-1 and J is TRBJ1-4; D might be TRBD1 (6 bases). The germline CDR1 and CDR2 sequences are SGHRS and YFSETQ. V was cut by 2 bases and J by 8 bases, with 13 bases left in between. The CDR3 loop spans 14 amino acids. CDR3 coding DNA: TGCGCCAGCAGCTTACAGGGATTAAAGGAAAAACTGTTTTTT. Amino acids: CASSLQGLKEKLFF.

This clone has more than one count but fewer than ten. V usage is TRBV6-1 and J usage is TRBJ2-7; 7 nucleotides agree with TRBD1. This CDR3 spans 15 amino acids. The J segment lost 3 bases and the V segment lost 2 bases, leaving 7 bases of the junction unmatched. From germline, CDR1 is MNHNS and CDR2 SASEGT. CDR3 amino acids: CASSEQWDRFYEQYF. The CDR3 region has the DNA TGTGCCAGCAGTGAACAGTGGGACAGATTCTACGAGCAGTACTTC.

A few counts support this clone. This chain uses TRBV2 with TRBJ2-2; possible D gene TRBD1, 5 bases. The CDR3 runs 12 residues. Germline lookup yields CDR1 SNHLY and CDR2 FYNNEI. The V and J ends lost 9 bases and 5 bases respectively, with 10 bases between them. CDR3 DNA: TGTGCCAGACGACAGTCTACCGGGGAGCTGTTTTTT. Translation: CARRQSTGELFF.

This rearrangement joins TRBV6-5 to TRBJ1-5; D not certain. V dropped 6 bases and J dropped 4 bases, with 10 bases sitting between them. This CDR3 contains 13 residues. The germline V gene has CDR1 MNHEY and CDR2 SVGAGI. Here the CDR3 DNA reads TGTGCCAGCAGCCGAGGAGGAAATCAGCCCCAGCATTTT. It translates to CASSRGGNQPQHF.

The chain recombines TRBV5-4 with TRBJ2-5; 9 bases are a match to TRBD2. CDR1 SGHNT and CDR2 YYREEE come from the germline V gene (reference sequence). This CDR3 region has 16 residues. The V and J ends lost 2 bases and 2 bases, in that order; junction bases with no gene match: 7. The CDR3 here is CASSFAGGPRQETQYF. The CDR3 DNA sequence: TGTGCCAGCAGCTTCGCGGGAGGGCCCCGACAAGAGACCCAGTACTTC.

This clone was detected only a few times. This chain links TRBV6-1 with TRBJ2-1; 8 positions agree with TRBD1. The CDR3 consists of 15 residues. Germline V lookup: CDR1 MNHNS, CDR2 SASEGT. J lost 1 base, V lost 2 bases, and 1 base had no gene match. The DNA of the CDR3 is TGTGCCAGCAGTGAAAGACAGGGGTCCTACAATGAGCAGTTCTTC. It codes for CASSERQGSYNEQFF.

The V call is TRBV5-1, the J call TRBJ2-2, with TRBD2 matching 11 bases. The CDR3 contains 16 residues. Losses at the gene ends were 4 bases for V and 4 bases for J; bases not matched to a gene: 6. Germline values: CDR1 SGHRS, CDR2 YFSETQ. CDR3 region: CASSPTSGGFTGELFF. In nucleotides, the CDR3 is TGCGCCAGCAGCCCCACTAGCGGGGGCTTCACCGGGGAGCTGTTTTTT.